The 3 T cell receptor beta chains below all came from one sample that was sequenced in a study of T-cell memory formation after mild COVID-19. TCRdb independently ran MiXCR on the 5' RACE reads; one entry per CDR3 protein. The sample lists under 200,000 distinct CDR3 sequences; 25% to 40% were seen once. The sequenced material came from PBMCs or a T cell subset sorted from them (not recorded which). The receptors come from an adult woman who had mild COVID-19 (a few samples of this study predate the infection). Cell type and time point are not known.

This rearrangement joins TRBV3-1 to TRBJ1-3; 7 nucleotides align to TRBD1. V gave up 0 bases and J gave up 0 bases; unmatched junction bases: 5. Per the germline V gene, CDR1 is LGHDT and CDR2 is YNNKEL (reference sequence). This CDR3 has 17 residues. CDR3 nucleotide sequence: TGTGCCAGCAGCCAAGACAAGACAGGGAGCTCTGGAAACACCATATATTTT. Its translation is CASSQDKTGSSGNTIYF.

The genes are TRBV7-2 and TRBJ1-2; 10 nucleotides align to TRBD1. This CDR3 region has 13 residues. The germline gives CDR1 SGHTA, CDR2 FQGNSA. V was clipped by 4 bases and J by 7 bases; unmatched bases: 3. The DNA for the CDR3 is TGTGCCAGCAGCTCCGGACAGGGGGGTGGCTACACCTTC. This sequence encodes CASSSGQGGGYTF.

The chain links TRBV5-5 to TRBJ1-3; D unclear. This CDR3 has 15 residues. Trimming cost V 0 bases and J 3 bases, with 10 bases left between them. Per the germline V gene, CDR1 is SGHKS and CDR2 is YYEKEE (reference sequence). The CDR3 DNA reads TGTGCCAGCAGCTTGGAGCGGTTCTATGGAAACACCATATATTTT. Protein product: CASSLERFYGNTIYF.